These 4 T cell receptor beta chains share one sample of origin, sequenced in a study of blood T cell repertoires in COVID-19. Data came from immunoSEQ multiplex PCR; TCRdb stores just in-frame clones and leaves some out. The sample includes roughly 140,000 clones, about 89% of them seen just once. Sequenced sample: PBMCs or T cells enriched from blood (not recorded which). The receptors were sampled from a man in his fifties or sixties who had recovered from COVID-19.

The chain combines TRBV2 with TRBJ1-1; 11 nucleotides align to TRBD1. Germline V gene lookup returns CDR1 SNHLY and CDR2 FYNNEI. This CDR3 comprises 14 residues. The ends lost 6 bases at V and 4 bases at J; junction bases unmatched: 4. Written as DNA, the CDR3 is TGTGCCAGCAGGGACAGGGGGCGACGCACTGAAGCTTTCTTT. Its protein product is CASRDRGRRTEAFF. Looking up the rest from reference TRBV2 and TRBJ1-1 gives the full variable domain: EPEVTQTPSHQVTQMGQEVILRCVPISNHLYFYWYRQILGQKVEFLVSFYNNEISEKSEIFDDQFSVERPDGSNFTLKIRSTKLEDSAMYFCASRDRGRRTEAFFGQGTRLTVV.

The V and J genes are TRBV5-1 and TRBJ2-3, with TRBD1 as a possible D gene (6 bases). From germline, CDR1 is SGHRS and CDR2 YFSETQ. The CDR3 has 14 amino acids. V was pared by 2 bases and J by 3 bases, with 10 bases between. CDR3 sequence reads: CASSFGTTTDTQYF. DNA for the CDR3: TGCGCCAGCAGCTTTGGGACAACTACAGATACGCAGTATTTT.

The chain employs TRBV9 and TRBJ2-1, with D possibly being TRBD1 (5 bases). V was cut by 4 bases and J by 6 bases, with 8 bases left in between. Germline CDR1 SGDLS, CDR2 YYNGEE. The CDR3 totals 12 residues. The CDR3 DNA reads as TGTGCCAGCAGCCCCCAGGGCAATGAGCAGTTCTTC. Translation: CASSPQGNEQFF.

The rearrangement uses TRBV27 and TRBJ2-7, with a possible D match to TRBD1 (6 bases). V shed 3 bases and J shed 2 bases, with 11 bases lying between them. The CDR3 is 14 residues long. Germline loops: CDR1 MNHEY, CDR2 SMNVEV (reference sequence). CDR3 protein: CASSFRGKAYEQYF. Written as DNA, the CDR3 is TGTGCCAGCAGTTTCAGGGGAAAAGCCTACGAGCAGTACTTC.